The rows below give T cell receptor beta chains drawn from one sample of a study of shared clonotypes between healthy human individuals. This table comes from immunoSEQ multiplex PCR, and its TCRdb copy is limited to in-frame clones, with some not included. The repertoire includes roughly 1.5 million clones, 95% to 99% of them detected once, and around 0.47% sits in the top ten. Sequences were obtained from naive CD4+ T cells sorted from blood. The receptors come from a man aged 30 to 39 in good health. The CDR3 runs from the conserved cysteine through the conserved F or W.

v_call	cdr3_aa
TRBV6-1	CASSARPSYEQYF
TRBV18	CASSPRNRGNQPQHF
TRBV11-2	CASSRAGTPQRPQYF
TRBV5-1	CASSLGFGQGKETQYF
TRBV7-9	CASSTRMDTEAFF
TRBV6-5	CASSYGQGLRGYTF
TRBV19	CASSIQGAYNEQFF
TRBV7-6	CASSLAWQGNRETQYF
TRBV6-5	CASSLAGKFSYEQYF
TRBV29-1	CSLIRGTDTQYF
TRBV6-1	CASSEEKVGTFWNEKLFF
TRBV5-6	CASSIPGTGFEQYF
TRBV14	CASSHRGRGGNTEAFF
TRBV4-1	CASSLGTGATDTQYF
TRBV29-1	CSVRAGVNEQYF
TRBV7-9	CASSFRTSANTGELFF
TRBV5-1	CASSLAGRNQPQHF
TRBV5-1	CASSLGGENYGYTF
TRBV4-3	CASSQSRSGELFF
TRBV18	CASSTGQDYGYTF
TRBV29-1	CSVVRDWDNYEQYF
TRBV18	CASSPPQGSTEAFF
TRBV18	CASSPTGNQETQYF
TRBV5-1	CASSLVGGRSTDTQYF
TRBV29-1	CSVGVEAFF
TRBV30	CAWSLNSNQPQHF
TRBV6-1	CASSEKSGVPPVPGNIQYF
TRBV30	CAWSGPGTRGDEQYF
TRBV29-1	CSVESPAGLETQYF
TRBV28	CASSPTGFGYEQYF
TRBV6-6	CASSYFGTSGYEQYF
TRBV27	CASRGLAGGGGSETQYF
TRBV19	CASSKGVSGSGDTQYF
TRBV5-8	CASSLAGEGATQYF
TRBV29-1	CSVVGRDEQFF
TRBV19	CASSLLAGDEQYF
TRBV28	CASSLKTGLFF
TRBV5-1	CASSLGGTTYEQYF
TRBV12-5	CASGFMGTSLGFRSTGELFF
TRBV28	CASSRVNYGYTF
TRBV28	CASSLDTVNEKLFF
TRBV2	CASSSADRPRQPQHF